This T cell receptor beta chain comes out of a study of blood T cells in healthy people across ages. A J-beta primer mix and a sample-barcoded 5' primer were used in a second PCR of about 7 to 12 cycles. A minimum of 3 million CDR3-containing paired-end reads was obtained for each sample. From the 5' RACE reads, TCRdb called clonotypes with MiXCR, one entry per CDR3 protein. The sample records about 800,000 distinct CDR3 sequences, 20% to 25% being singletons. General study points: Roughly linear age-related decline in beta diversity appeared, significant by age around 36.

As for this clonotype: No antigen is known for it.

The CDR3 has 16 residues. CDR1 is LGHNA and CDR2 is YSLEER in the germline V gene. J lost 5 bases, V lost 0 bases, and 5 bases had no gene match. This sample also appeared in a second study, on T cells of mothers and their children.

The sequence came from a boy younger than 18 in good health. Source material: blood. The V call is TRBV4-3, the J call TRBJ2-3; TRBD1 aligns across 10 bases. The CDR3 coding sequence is TGCGCCAGCAGCCAAGAAAGGACAGGGGGAATAGATACGCAGTATTTT. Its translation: CASSQERTGGIDTQYF.